This T cell receptor (beta chain) was recorded in a study of response to subunit inactivated influenza vaccine. CDR3 size: 14 residues. Germline CDR1 is DFQATT and CDR2 is SNEGSKA (reference sequence). TCRdb redid the calling of the RT-PCR reads with MiXCR, one entry per CDR3 protein. The sample contains around 520,000 distinct CDR3 sequences, approximately 12% of which appear only once. General study points: Each seasonal influenza vaccination, the authors suggested, recruits few new T cells.

With regard to this clonotype: What it binds is not known. An end of the junction does not agree with germline; a read error may underlie this.

This material consisted of PBMCs from blood, taken on the day of vaccination. This TCR came from a man aged 50 or older who received an inactivated influenza vaccine. This chain links TRBV20-1 with TRBJ2-5; TRBD1 might be the D (6 bases). The DNA for the CDR3 is TGCAGTGCTCGAGCTAACCGGGACCAGGGGACCCAGCACTTC. Translation gives CSARANRDQGTQHF.